Detailed here is one T cell receptor beta chain. Its antigen is currently unknown. Profiling relied on immunoSEQ multiplex PCR, and the TCRdb table lists in-frame clones only, not all of them. The sample holds about 70,000 clones, approximately 84% seen once. The sample originates from a study of graft-versus-host responses after intestinal transplantation. Study-level background: Every transplant recipient was induced with anti-thymocyte globulin, then maintained on tacrolimus and steroids for roughly 3 years.

The length of the CDR3 is 15 residues. V was clipped by 0 bases and J by 0 bases, with 8 bases between them. Germline assignment: CDR1 SGHNT and CDR2 YYREEE (reference sequence). The clonotype comes from a human donor who was the organ donor for an intestinal transplant. The specimen comprised unstimulated CD4+ T cells sorted from spleen or lymph node cells, sampled before transplant. This chain joins TRBV5-4 and TRBJ2-3; possibly TRBD1 for D (5 bases). For the CDR3, the DNA is TGTGCCAGCAGCTTGGCCACAGGTAGCACAGATACGCAGTATTTT. Its protein product is CASSLATGSTDTQYF.